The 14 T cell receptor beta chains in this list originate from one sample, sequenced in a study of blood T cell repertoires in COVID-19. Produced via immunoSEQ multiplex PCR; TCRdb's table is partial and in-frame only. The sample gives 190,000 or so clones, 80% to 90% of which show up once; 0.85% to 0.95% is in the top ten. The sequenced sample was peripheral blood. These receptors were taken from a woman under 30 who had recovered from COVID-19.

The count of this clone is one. DNA of the CDR3: TGTGCCACCAGACCAGGGATGGGCAATCAGCCCCAGCATTTT. This translates into CATRPGMGNQPQHF. The chain carries TRBV27 and TRBJ1-5, with a weak D call TRBD1 (5 bases). CDR1 MNHEY and CDR2 SMNVEV come from the germline V gene (reference sequence). The V gene lost 10 bases and the J gene lost 2 bases, with 15 bases spanning the gap. The CDR3 runs to 14 residues.

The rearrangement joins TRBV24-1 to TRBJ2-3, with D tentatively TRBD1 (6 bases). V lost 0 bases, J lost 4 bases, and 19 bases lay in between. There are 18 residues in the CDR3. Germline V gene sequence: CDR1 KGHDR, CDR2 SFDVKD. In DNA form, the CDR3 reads TGTGCCACCAGTGATTTGAAACTGGGGGCAGGGACGGCAGATACGCAGTATTTT. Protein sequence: CATSDLKLGAGTADTQYF.

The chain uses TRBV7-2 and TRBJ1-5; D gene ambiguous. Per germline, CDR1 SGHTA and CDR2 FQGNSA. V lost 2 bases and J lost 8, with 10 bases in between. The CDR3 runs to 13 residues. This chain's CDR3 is CASSLFRSEPQHF. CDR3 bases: TGTGCCAGCAGCTTATTCAGATCAGAGCCCCAGCATTTT. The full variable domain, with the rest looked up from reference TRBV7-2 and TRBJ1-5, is GAGVSQSPSNKVTEKGKDVELRCDPISGHTALYWYRQSLGQGLEFLIYFQGNSAPDKSGLPSDRFSAERTGGSVSTLTIQRTQQEDSAVYLCASSLFRSEPQHFGDGTRLSIL.

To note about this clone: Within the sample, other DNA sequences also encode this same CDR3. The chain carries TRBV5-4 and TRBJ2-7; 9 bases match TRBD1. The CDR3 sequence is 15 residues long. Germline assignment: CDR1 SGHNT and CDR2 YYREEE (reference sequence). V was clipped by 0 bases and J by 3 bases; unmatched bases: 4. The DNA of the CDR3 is TGTGCCAGCAGCTTGGGGGGACAGGGTGGCTACGAGCAGTACTTC. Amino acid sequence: CASSLGGQGGYEQYF. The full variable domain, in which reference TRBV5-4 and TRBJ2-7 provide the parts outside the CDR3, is ETGVTQSPTHLIKTRGQQVTLRCSSQSGHNTVSWYQQALGQGPQFIFQYYREEENGRGNFPPRFSGLQFPNYSSELNVNALELDDSALYLCASSLGGQGGYEQYFGPGTRLTVT.

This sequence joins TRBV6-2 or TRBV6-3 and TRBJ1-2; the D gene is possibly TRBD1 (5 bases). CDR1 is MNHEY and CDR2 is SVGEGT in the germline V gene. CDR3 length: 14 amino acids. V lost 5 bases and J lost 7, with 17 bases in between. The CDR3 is CASSTGSLRPGYTF. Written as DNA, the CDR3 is TGTGCCAGCAGTACAGGTTCCCTTCGGCCTGGCTACACCTTC.

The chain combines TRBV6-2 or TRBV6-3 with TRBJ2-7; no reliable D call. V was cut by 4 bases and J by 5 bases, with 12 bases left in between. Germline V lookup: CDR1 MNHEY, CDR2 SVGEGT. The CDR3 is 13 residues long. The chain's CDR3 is CASSSFQSHEQYF. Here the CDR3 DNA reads TGTGCCAGCAGTTCGTTTCAGTCCCACGAGCAGTACTTC.

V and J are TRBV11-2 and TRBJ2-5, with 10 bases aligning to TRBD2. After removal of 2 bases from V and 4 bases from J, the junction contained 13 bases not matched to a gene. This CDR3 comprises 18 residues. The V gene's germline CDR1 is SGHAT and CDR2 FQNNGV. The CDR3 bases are TGTGCCAGCAGCTTAAAATGGGGCTTAGCGGGGGGTGGAGAGACCCAGTACTTC. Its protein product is CASSLKWGLAGGGETQYF.

The chain's CDR3 is CASSPPRGGEEKLFF. CDR3 in DNA: TGTGCCAGCTCACCACCACGGGGTGGGGAAGAAAAACTGTTTTTT. V gene TRBV18 combines with J gene TRBJ1-4, with unresolved D. V lost 0 bases and J lost 8, with 13 bases in between. Germline CDR1 reads KGHSH; CDR2 reads LQKENI. This CDR3 spans 15 amino acids.

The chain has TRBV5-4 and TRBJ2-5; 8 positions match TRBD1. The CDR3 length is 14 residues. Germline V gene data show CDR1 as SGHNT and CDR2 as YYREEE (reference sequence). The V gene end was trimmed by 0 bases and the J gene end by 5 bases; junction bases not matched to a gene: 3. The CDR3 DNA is TGTGCCAGCAGCTTGGGGACAGGGTATGAGACCCAGTACTTC. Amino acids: CASSLGTGYETQYF.

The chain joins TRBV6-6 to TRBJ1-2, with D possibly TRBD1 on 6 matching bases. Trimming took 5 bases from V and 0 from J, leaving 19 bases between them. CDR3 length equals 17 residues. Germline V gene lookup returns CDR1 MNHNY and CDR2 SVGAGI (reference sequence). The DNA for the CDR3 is TGTGCCAGCAGTCAACAGGGATTGATAGATGCTAACTATGGCTACACCTTC. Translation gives CASSQQGLIDANYGYTF.

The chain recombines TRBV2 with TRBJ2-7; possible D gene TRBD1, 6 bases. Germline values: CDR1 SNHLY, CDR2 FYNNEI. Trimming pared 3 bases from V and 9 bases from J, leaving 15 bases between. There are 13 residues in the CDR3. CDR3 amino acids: CASSDTGTLAQYV. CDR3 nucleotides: TGTGCCAGCAGTGACACCGGGACATTGGCGCAGTACGTC.

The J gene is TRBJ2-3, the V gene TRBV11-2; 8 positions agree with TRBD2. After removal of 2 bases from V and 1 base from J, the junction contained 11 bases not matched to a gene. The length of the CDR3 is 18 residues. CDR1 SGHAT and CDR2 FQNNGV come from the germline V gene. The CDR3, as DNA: TGTGCCAGCAGCTTAAGGGTGACTAGCGTATTGGGCACAGATACGCAGTATTTT. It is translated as CASSLRVTSVLGTDTQYF.

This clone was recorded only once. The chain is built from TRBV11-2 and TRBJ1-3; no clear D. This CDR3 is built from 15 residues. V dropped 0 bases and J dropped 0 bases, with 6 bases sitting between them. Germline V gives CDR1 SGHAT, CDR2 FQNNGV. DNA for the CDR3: TGTGCCAGCAGCTTAGAAGGGAGCTCTGGAAACACCATATATTTT. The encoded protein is CASSLEGSSGNTIYF.

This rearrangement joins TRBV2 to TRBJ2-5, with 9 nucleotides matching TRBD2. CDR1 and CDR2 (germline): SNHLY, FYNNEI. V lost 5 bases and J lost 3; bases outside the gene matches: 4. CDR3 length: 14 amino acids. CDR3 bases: TGTGCCAGCAGTCAGCGGGAGGCCAAAGAGACCCAGTACTTC. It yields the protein CASSQREAKETQYF.